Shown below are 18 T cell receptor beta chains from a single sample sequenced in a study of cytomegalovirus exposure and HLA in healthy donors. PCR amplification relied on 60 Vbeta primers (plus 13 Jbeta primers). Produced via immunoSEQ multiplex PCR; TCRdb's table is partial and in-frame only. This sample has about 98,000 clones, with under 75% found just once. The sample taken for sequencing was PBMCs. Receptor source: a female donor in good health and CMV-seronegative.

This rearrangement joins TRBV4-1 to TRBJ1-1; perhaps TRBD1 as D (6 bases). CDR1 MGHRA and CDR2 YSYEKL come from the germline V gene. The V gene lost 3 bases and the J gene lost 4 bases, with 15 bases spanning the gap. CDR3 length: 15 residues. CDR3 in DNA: TGCGCCAGCAGCCACACGGGGGGCCAGAGCACTGAAGCTTTCTTT. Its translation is CASSHTGGQSTEAFF.

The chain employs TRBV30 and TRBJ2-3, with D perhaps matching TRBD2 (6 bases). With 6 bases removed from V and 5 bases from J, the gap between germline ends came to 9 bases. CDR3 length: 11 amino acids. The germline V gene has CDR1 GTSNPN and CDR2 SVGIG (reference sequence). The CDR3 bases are TGTGCCTGCCTCGGGGGAGATACGCAGTATTTT. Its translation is CACLGGDTQYF.

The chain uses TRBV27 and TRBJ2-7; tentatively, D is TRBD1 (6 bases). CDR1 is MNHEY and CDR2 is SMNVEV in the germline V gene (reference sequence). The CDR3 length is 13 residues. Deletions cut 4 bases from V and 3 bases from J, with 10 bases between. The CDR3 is CASSWTEDYEQYF. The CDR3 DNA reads TGTGCCAGCAGTTGGACAGAGGACTACGAGCAGTACTTC.

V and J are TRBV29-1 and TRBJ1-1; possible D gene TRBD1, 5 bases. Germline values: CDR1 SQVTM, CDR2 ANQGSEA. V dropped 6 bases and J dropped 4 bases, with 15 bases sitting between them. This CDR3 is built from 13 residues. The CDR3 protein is CSVEYQGGTEAFF. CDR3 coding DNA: TGCAGCGTAGAATACCAGGGTGGCACTGAAGCTTTCTTT.

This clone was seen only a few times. The DNA of the CDR3 is TGTGCCAGCAGTTTATTAAGGGGACCCCTCCACTTT. This codes for CASSLLRGPLHF. The rearrangement uses TRBV28 and TRBJ1-6, with TRBD1 as a possible D gene (5 bases). The ends were cut back, 1 base at V and 12 bases at J, with 7 bases in the middle. This CDR3 has 12 residues. Germline assignment: CDR1 MDHEN and CDR2 SYDVKM. Looking up the rest from reference TRBV28 and TRBJ1-6 gives the full variable domain: DVKVTQSSRYLVKRTGEKVFLECVQDMDHENMFWYRQDPGLGLRLIYFSYDVKMKEKGDIPEGYSVSREKKERFSLILESASTNQTSMYLCASSLLRGPLHFGNGTRLTVT.

The CDR3 sequence: CAWSRGSNTEAFF. In DNA, the CDR3 is TGTGCCTGGAGTCGGGGTTCGAACACTGAAGCTTTCTTT. The V call is TRBV30, the J call TRBJ1-1; D remains unclear. The CDR3 runs to 13 residues. Trimming took 2 bases from V and 1 from J, leaving 8 bases between them. Germline CDR1 is GTSNPN and CDR2 is SVGIG (reference sequence).

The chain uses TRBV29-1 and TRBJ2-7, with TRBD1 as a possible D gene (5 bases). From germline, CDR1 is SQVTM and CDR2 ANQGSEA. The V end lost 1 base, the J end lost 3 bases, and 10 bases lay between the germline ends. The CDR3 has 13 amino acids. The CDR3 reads CSVEGSRGYEQYF. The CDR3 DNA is TGCAGCGTTGAAGGCTCTAGGGGCTACGAGCAGTACTTC.

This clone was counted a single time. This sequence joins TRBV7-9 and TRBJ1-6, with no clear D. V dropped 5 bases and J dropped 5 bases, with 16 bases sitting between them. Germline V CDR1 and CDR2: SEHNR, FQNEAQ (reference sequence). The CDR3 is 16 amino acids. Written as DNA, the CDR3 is TGTGCCAGCAGCAGAAACCTGGCCGCCGATAATTCACCCCTCCACTTT. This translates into CASSRNLAADNSPLHF.

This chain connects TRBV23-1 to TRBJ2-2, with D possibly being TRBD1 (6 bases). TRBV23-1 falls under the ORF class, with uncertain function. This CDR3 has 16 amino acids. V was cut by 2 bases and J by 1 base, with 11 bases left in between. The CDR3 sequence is CASSQRRTVNTGELFF. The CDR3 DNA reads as TGCGCCAGCAGTCAACGACGGACAGTGAACACCGGGGAGCTGTTTTTT.

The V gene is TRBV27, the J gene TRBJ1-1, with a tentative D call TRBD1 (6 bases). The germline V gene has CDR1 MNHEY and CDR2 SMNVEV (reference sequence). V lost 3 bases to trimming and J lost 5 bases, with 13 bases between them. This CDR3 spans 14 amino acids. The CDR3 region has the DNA TGTGCCAGCAGTTTCAGTCCAAGGGGGACTGAAGCTTTCTTT. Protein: CASSFSPRGTEAFF.

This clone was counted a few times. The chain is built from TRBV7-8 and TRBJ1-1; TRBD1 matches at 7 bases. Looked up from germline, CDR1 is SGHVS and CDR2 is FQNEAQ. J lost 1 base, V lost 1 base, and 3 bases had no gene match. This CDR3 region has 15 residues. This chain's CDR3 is CASSLGAGGNTEAFF. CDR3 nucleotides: TGTGCCAGCAGCTTAGGGGCAGGGGGGAACACTGAAGCTTTCTTT. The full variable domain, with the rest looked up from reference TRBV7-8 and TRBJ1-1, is GAGVSQSPRYKVAKRGQDVALRCDPISGHVSLFWYQQALGQGPEFLTYFQNEAQLDKSGLPSDRFFAERPEGSVSTLKIQRTQQEDSAVYLCASSLGAGGNTEAFFGQGTRLTVV.

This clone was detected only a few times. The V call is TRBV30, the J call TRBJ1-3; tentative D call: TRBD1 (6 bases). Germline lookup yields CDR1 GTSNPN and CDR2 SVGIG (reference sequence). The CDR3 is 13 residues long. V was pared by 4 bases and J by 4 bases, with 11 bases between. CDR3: CAWTRTEGNTIYF. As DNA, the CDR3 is TGTGCCTGGACCAGGACAGAGGGAAACACCATATATTTT.

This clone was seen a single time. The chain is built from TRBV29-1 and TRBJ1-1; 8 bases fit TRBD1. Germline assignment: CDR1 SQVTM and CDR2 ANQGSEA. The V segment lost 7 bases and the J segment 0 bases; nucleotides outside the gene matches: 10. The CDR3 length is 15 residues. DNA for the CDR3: TGCAGCGCCACCGACAGGGGCCTCCTGAACACTGAAGCTTTCTTT. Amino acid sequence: CSATDRGLLNTEAFF.

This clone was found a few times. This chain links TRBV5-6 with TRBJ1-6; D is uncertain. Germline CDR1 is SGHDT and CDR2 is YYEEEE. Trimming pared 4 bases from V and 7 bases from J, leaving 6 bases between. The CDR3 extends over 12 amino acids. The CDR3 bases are TGTGCCAGCAGCGTTCGGAATTCACCCCTCCACTTT. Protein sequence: CASSVRNSPLHF.

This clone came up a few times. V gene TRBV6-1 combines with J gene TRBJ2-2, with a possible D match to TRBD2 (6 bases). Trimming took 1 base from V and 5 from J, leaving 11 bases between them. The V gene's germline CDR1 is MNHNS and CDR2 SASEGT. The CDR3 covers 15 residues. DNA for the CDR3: TGTGCCAGCAGTGAAGATAGCGGTGGAACCGGGGAGCTGTTTTTT. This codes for CASSEDSGGTGELFF.

DNA of the CDR3: TGTGCCAGCAGTCGGACTAGCGGGGGTCCCCACAATGAGCAGTTCTTC. Protein: CASSRTSGGPHNEQFF. This chain uses TRBV28 with TRBJ2-1, with 13 bases identical to TRBD2. Trimming took 5 bases from V and 5 from J; bases not matched to a gene: 6. The CDR3 consists of 16 residues. Germline V CDR1 and CDR2: MDHEN, SYDVKM.

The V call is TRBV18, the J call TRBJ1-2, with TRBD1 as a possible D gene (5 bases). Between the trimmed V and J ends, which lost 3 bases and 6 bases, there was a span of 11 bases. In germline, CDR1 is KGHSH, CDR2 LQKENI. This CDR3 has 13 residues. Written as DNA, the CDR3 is TGTGCCAGCTCACCGGGGCGGGGAGATGGCTACACCTTC. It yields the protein CASSPGRGDGYTF. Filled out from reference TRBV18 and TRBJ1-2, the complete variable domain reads NAGVMQNPRHLVRRRGQEARLRCSPMKGHSHVYWYRQLPEEGLKFMVYLQKENIIDESGMPKERFSAEFPKEGPSILRIQQVVRGDSAAYFCASSPGRGDGYTFGSGTRLTVV.

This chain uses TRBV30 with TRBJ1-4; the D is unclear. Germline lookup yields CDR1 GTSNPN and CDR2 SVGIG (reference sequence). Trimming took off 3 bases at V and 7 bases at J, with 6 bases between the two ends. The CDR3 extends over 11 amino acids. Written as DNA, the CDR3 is TGTGCCTGGAGCCCCTTTGAAAAACTGTTTTTT. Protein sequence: CAWSPFEKLFF.